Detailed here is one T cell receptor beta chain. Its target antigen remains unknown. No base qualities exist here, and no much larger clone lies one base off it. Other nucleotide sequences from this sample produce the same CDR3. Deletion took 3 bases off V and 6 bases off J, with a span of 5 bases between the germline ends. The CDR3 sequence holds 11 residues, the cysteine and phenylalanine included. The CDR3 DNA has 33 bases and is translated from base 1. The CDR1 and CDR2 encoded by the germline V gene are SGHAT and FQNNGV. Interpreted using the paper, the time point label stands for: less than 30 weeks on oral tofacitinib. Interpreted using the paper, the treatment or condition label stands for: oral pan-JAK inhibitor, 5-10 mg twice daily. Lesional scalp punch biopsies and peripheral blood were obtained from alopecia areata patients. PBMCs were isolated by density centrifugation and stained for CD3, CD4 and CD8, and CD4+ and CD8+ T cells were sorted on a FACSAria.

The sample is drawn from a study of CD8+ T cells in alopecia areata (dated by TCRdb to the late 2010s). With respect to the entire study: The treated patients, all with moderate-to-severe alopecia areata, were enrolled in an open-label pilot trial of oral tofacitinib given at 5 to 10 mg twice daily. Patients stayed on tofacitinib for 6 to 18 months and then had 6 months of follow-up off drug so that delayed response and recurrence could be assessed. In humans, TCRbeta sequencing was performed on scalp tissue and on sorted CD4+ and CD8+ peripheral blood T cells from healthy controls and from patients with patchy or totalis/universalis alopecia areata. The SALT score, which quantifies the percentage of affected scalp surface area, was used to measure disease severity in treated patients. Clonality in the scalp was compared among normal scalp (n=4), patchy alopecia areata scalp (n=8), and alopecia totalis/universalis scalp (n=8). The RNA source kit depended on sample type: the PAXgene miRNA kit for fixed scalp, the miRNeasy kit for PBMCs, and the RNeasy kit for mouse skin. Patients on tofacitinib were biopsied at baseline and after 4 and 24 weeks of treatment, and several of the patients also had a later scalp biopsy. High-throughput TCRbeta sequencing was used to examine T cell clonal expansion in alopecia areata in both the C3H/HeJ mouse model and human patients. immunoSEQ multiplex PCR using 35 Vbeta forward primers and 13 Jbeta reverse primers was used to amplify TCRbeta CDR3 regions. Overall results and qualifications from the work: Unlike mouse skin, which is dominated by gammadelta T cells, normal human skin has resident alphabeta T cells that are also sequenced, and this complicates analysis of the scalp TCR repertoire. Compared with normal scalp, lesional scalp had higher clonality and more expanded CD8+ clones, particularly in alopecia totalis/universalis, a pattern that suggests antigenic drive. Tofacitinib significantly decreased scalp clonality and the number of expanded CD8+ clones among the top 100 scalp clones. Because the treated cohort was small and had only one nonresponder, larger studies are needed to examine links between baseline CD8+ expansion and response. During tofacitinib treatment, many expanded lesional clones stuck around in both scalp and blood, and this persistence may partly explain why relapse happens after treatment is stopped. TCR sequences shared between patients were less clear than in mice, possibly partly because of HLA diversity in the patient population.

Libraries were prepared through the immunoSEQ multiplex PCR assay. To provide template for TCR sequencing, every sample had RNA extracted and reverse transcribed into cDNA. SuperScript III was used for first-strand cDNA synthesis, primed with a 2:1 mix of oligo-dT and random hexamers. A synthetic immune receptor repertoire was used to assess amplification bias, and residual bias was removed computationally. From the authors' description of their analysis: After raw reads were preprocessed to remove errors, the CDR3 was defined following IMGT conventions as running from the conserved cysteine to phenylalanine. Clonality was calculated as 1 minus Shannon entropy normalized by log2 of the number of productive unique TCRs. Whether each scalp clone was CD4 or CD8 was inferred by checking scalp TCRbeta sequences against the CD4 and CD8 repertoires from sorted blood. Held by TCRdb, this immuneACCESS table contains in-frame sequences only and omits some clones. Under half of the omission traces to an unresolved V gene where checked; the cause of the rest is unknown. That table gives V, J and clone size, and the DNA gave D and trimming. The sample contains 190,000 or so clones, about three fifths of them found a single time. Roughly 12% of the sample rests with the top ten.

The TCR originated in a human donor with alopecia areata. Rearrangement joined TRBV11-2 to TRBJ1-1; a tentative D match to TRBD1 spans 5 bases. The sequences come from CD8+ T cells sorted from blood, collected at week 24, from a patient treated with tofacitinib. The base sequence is TGTGCCAGCAGCTTGGGGCCTGAAGCTTTCTTT. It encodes CASSLGPEAFF.